Below, one TCR beta chain is given with its context. This sample is drawn from a study of T cell responses to AZD1222 COVID-19 vaccine. Profiled with immunoSEQ multiplex PCR; TCRdb holds only in-frame clones, not every one. Among roughly 93,000 clones listed, more than 70% were seen once. Germline CDR1 is PRHDT and CDR2 is FYEKMQ (reference sequence). The CDR3 covers 13 residues. After removal of 6 bases from V and 3 bases from J, the junction contained 2 bases not matched to a gene. Specimen: peripheral blood, collected 28 days after the second AZD1222 dose. The receptor was derived from an adult who received the AZD1222 COVID-19 vaccine. The V gene is TRBV13, the J gene TRBJ2-7, with TRBD2 identical over 10 bases. The DNA of the CDR3 is TGTGCCAGCAGGCTAGCGGGGGACTACGAGCAGTACTTC. It yields the protein CASRLAGDYEQYF.